This is a list of T cell receptor beta chains from one sample in a study of spatial heterogeneity in lung cancer. TCRdb re-called the 5' RACE reads through MiXCR, storing one row per CDR3 protein. This sample has about 95,000 distinct CDR3 sequences, with under 9% found just once. The sample consisted of PBMCs, taken at surgery. Receptors originate from a male donor with early-stage non-small cell lung cancer. CDR3s include the opening cysteine and the closing phenylalanine or tryptophan. The D gene is left open where the match is weak. Rows may omit the clone size; those that give it use once, few, many or a size class.

j_call v_call clone_size d_call cdr3_aa cdr3_nt
TRBJ2-2 TRBV28 few TRBD1 CASSPGGFGELFF TGTGCCAGCAGCCCAGGGGGCTTCGGGGAGCTGTTTTTT
TRBJ2-1 TRBV7-2 many - CASSSDSSSYNEQFF TGTGCCAGCAGCTCGGACAGTAGCTCCTACAATGAGCAGTTCTTC
TRBJ2-3 TRBV4-3 few TRBD2 CASSQLSGAGDTQYF TGCGCCAGCAGCCAATTAAGCGGGGCGGGAGATACGCAGTATTTT
TRBJ2-5 TRBV5-1 many TRBD1 CASSLAGGQGTETQYF TGCGCCAGCAGCTTGGCGGGGGGACAGGGAACGGAGACCCAGTACTTC
TRBJ1-5 TRBV20-1 few TRBD1 CSAGTGASNQPQHF TGCAGTGCCGGGACAGGGGCTAGCAATCAGCCCCAGCATTTT
TRBJ2-7 TRBV4-2 many - CASSHGQNTYEQYF TGTGCCAGCAGCCACGGACAGAACACCTACGAGCAGTACTTC
TRBJ2-6 TRBV28 many - CASSSIPSGANVLTF TGTGCCAGCAGTTCGATTCCCTCTGGGGCCAACGTCCTGACTTTC
TRBJ2-5 TRBV12-3/TRBV12-4 many - CASSLQDSQETQYF TGTGCCAGCAGTTTACAGGACAGCCAAGAGACCCAGTACTTC
TRBJ2-5 TRBV5-1 medium-sized - CASSLALGETQYF TGTGCCAGCAGCTTAGCGCTGGGAGAGACCCAGTACTTC
TRBJ2-5 TRBV5-1 - - CASSLELANTQYF TGCGCCAGCAGCTTGGAGCTAGCCAATACCCAGTACTTC
TRBJ2-1 TRBV7-2 - - CASSFTYSYNEQFF TGTGCCAGCAGTTTTACTTACTCCTACAATGAGCAGTTCTTC
TRBJ2-7 TRBV28 - TRBD1 CASSPPVGQIIGEQYF TGTGCCAGCAGTCCCCCGGTGGGACAGATTATCGGCGAGCAGTACTTC
TRBJ1-3 TRBV7-9 few - CASSPRQVSGNTIYF TGTGCCAGCAGCCCCCGACAGGTCTCTGGAAACACCATATATTTT